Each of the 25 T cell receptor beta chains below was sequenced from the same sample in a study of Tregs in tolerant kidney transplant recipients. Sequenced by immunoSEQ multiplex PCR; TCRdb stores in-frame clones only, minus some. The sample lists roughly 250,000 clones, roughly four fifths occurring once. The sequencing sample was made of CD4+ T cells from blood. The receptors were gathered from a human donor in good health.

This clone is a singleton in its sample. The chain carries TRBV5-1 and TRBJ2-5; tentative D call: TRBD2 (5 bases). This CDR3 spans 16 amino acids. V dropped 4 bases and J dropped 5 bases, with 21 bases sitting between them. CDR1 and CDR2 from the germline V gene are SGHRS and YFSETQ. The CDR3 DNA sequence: TGCGCCAGCAGCCACCCTCCATCAAGCGGAGAGGAGACCCAGTACTTC. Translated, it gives CASSHPPSSGEETQYF. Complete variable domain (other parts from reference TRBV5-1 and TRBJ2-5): KAGVTQTPRYLIKTRGQQVTLSCSPISGHRSVSWYQQTPGQGLQFLFEYFSETQRNKGNFPGRFSGRQFSNSRSEMNVSTLELGDSALYLCASSHPPSSGEETQYFGPGTRLLVL.

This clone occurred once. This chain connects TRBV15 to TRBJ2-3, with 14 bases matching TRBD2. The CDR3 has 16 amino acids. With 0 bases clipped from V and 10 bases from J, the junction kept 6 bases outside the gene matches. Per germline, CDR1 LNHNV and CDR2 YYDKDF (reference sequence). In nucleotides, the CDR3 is TGTGCCACCAGCAGAGATCAGACTAGCGGGGGGGCTTCGCAGTATTTT. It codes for CATSRDQTSGGASQYF.

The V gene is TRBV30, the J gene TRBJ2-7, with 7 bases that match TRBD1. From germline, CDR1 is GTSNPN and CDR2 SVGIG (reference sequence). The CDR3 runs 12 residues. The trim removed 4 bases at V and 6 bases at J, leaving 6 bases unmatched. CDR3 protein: CAWKGRGIEQYF. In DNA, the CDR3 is TGTGCCTGGAAGGGCAGGGGGATCGAGCAGTACTTC.

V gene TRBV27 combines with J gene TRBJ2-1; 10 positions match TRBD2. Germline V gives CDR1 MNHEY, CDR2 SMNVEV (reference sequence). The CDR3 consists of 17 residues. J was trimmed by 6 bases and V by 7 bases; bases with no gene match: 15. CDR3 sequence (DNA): TGTGCCAGCAATCGAGCGGGAGGGCTTAACTCTCCCAATGAGCAGTTCTTC. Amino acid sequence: CASNRAGGLNSPNEQFF.

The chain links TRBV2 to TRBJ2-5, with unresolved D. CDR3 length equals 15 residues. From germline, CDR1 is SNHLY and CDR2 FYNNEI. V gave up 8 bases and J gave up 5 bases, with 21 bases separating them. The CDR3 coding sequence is TGTGCCAGCCCTCCCGCTGGCAGGCTGGGGGAGACCCAGTACTTC. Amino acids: CASPPAGRLGETQYF.

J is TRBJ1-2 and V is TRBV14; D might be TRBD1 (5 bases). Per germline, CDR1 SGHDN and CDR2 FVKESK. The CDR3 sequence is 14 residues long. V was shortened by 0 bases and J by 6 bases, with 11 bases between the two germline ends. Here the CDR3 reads CASSQERTMNGYTF. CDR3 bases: TGTGCCAGCAGCCAAGAGCGGACAATGAATGGCTACACCTTC.

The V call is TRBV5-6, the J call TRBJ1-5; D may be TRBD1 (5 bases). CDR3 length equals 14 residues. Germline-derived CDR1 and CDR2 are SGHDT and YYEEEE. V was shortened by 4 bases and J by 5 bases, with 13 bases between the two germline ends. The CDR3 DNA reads TGTGCCAGCAGCCAAGGGACCGTCCATCAGCCCCAGCATTTT. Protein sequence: CASSQGTVHQPQHF.

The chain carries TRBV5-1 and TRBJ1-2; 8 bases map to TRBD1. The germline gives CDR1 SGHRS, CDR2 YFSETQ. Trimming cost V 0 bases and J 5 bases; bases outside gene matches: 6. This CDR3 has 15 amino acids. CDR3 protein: CASSLGGDRRYGYTF. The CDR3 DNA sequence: TGCGCCAGCAGCTTGGGTGGGGACAGGAGATATGGCTACACCTTC.

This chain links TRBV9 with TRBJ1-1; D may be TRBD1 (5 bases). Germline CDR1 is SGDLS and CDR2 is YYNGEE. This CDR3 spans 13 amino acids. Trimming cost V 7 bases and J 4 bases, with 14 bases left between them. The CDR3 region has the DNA TGTGCCAGCGCCCTGGGGGGTGGCACTGAAGCTTTCTTT. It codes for CASALGGGTEAFF.

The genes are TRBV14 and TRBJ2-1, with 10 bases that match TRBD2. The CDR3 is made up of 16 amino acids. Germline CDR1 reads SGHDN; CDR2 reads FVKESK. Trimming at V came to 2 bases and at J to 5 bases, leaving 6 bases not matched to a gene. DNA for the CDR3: TGTGCCAGCAGCCAATCCAGGACTAGCGGCAACAATGAGCAGTTCTTC. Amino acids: CASSQSRTSGNNEQFF. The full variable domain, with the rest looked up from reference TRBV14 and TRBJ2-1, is EAGVTQFPSHSVIEKGQTVTLRCDPISGHDNLYWYRRVMGKEIKFLLHFVKESKQDESGMPNNRFLAERTGGTYSTLKVQPAELEDSGVYFCASSQSRTSGNNEQFFGPGTRLTVL.

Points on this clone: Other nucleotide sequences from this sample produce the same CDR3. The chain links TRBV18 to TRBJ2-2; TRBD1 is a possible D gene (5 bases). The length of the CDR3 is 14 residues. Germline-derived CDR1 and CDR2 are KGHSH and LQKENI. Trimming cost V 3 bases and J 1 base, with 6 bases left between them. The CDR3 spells CASSPGQNTGELFF. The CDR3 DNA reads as TGTGCCAGCTCACCCGGACAGAACACCGGGGAGCTGTTTTTT. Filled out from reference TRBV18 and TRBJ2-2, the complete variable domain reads NAGVMQNPRHLVRRRGQEARLRCSPMKGHSHVYWYRQLPEEGLKFMVYLQKENIIDESGMPKERFSAEFPKEGPSILRIQQVVRGDSAAYFCASSPGQNTGELFFGEGSRLTVL.

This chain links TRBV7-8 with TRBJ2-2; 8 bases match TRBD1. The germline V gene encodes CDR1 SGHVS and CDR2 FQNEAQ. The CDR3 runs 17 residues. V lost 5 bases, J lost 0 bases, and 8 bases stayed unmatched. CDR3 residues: CASSLLPTGANTGELFF. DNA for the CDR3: TGTGCCAGCAGCCTCCTACCGACAGGGGCGAACACCGGGGAGCTGTTTTTT. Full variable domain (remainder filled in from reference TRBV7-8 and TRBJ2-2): GAGVSQSPRYKVAKRGQDVALRCDPISGHVSLFWYQQALGQGPEFLTYFQNEAQLDKSGLPSDRFFAERPEGSVSTLKIQRTQQEDSAVYLCASSLLPTGANTGELFFGEGSRLTVL.

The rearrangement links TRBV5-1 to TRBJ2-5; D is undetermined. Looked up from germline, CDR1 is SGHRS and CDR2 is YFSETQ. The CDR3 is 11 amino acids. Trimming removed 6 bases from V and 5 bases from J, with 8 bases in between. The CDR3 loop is CASTMMETQYF. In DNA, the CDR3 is TGCGCCAGCACAATGATGGAGACCCAGTACTTC.

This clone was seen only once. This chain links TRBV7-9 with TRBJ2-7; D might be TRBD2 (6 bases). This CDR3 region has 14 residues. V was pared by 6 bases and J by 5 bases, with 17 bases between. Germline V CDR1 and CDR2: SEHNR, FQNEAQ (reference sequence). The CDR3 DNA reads TGTGCCAGCAGATCCCGGGAGCTACGCGACGAGCAGTACTTC. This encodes CASRSRELRDEQYF.

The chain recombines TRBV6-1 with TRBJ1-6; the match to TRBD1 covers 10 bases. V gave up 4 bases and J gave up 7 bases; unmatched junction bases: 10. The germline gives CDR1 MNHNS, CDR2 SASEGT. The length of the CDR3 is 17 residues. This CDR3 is CASSGRDRGSTNSPLHF. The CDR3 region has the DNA TGTGCCAGCAGTGGCCGGGACAGGGGTTCAACCAATTCACCCCTCCACTTT.

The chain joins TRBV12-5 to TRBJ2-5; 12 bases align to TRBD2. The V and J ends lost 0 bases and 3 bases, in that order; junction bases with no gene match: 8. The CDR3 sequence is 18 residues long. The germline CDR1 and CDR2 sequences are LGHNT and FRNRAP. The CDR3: CASGLVLAGGRKEETQYF. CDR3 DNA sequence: TGTGCTAGTGGTTTGGTACTAGCGGGAGGCAGGAAAGAAGAGACCCAGTACTTC.

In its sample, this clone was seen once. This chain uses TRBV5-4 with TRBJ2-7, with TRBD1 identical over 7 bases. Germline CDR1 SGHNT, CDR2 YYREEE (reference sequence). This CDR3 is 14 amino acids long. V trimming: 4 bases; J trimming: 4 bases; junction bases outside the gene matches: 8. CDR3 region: CASSLGQAKYEQYF. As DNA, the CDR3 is TGTGCCAGCAGCCTTGGACAGGCGAAATACGAGCAGTACTTC. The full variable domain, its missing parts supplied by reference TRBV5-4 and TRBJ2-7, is ETGVTQSPTHLIKTRGQQVTLRCSSQSGHNTVSWYQQALGQGPQFIFQYYREEENGRGNFPPRFSGLQFPNYSSELNVNALELDDSALYLCASSLGQAKYEQYFGPGTRLTVT.

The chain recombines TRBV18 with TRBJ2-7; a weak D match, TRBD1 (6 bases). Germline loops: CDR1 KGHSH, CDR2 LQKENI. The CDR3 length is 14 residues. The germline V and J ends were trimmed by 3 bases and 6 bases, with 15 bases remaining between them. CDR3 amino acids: CASSPRDTAGEQYF. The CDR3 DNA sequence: TGTGCCAGCTCACCCCGGGACACGGCAGGCGAGCAGTACTTC.

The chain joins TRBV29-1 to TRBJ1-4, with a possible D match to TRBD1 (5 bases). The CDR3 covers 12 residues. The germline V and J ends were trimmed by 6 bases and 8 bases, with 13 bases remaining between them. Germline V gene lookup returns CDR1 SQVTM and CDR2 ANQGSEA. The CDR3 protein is CSVFQGDEKLFF. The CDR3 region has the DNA TGCAGCGTCTTTCAGGGTGACGAAAAACTGTTTTTT.

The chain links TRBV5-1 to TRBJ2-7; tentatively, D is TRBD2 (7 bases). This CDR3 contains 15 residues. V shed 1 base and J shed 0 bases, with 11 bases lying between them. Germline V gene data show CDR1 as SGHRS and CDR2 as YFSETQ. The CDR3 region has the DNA TGCGCCAGCAGCTTGAATGCGGGGGCCTCCTACGAGCAGTACTTC. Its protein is CASSLNAGASYEQYF.

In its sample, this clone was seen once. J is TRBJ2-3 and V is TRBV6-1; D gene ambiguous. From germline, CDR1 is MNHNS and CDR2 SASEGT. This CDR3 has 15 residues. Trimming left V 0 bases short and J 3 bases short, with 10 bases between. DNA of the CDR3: TGTGCCAGCAGTGAAGCAGGGCCTGGGACAGATACGCAGTATTTT. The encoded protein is CASSEAGPGTDTQYF.

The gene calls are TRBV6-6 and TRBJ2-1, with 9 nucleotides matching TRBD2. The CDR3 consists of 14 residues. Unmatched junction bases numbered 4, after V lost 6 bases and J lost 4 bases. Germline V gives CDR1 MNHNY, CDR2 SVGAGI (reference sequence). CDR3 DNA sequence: TGTGCCAGCAGGGGGACTAGCAGTTACAATGAGCAGTTCTTC. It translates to CASRGTSSYNEQFF.

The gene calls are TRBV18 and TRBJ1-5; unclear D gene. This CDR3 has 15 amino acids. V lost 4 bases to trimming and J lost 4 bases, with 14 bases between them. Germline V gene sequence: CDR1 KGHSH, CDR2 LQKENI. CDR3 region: CASSQLDGLNQPQHF. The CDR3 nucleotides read TGTGCCAGCTCACAATTGGACGGCTTAAATCAGCCCCAGCATTTT. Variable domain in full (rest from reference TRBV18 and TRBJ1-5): NAGVMQNPRHLVRRRGQEARLRCSPMKGHSHVYWYRQLPEEGLKFMVYLQKENIIDESGMPKERFSAEFPKEGPSILRIQQVVRGDSAAYFCASSQLDGLNQPQHFGDGTRLSIL.

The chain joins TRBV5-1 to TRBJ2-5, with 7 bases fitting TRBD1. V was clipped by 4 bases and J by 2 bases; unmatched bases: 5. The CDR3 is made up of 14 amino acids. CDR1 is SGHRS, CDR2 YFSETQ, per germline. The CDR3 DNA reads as TGCGCCAGCAGCATAGACAGGGAACAAGAGACCCAGTACTTC. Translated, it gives CASSIDREQETQYF. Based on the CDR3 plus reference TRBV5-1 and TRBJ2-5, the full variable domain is KAGVTQTPRYLIKTRGQQVTLSCSPISGHRSVSWYQQTPGQGLQFLFEYFSETQRNKGNFPGRFSGRQFSNSRSEMNVSTLELGDSALYLCASSIDREQETQYFGPGTRLLVL.

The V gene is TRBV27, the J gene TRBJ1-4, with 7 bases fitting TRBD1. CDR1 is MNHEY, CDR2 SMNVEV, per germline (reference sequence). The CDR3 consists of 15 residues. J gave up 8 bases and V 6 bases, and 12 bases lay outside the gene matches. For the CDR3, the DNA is TGTGCCAGCAGCAAGACAGGGCTAAGGAGGGAAAAACTGTTTTTT. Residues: CASSKTGLRREKLFF.